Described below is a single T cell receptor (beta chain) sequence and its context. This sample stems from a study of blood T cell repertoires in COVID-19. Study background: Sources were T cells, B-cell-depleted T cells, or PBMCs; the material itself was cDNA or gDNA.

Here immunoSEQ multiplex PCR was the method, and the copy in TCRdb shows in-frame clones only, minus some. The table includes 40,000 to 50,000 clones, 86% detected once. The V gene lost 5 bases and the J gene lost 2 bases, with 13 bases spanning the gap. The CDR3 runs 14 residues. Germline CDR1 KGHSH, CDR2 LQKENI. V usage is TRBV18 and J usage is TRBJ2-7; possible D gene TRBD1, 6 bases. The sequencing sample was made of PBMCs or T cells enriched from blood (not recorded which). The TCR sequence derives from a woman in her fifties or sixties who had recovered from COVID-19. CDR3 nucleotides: TGTGCCAGCTCAGATCTCAGGGGCCCCTACGAGCAGTACTTC. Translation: CASSDLRGPYEQYF.